This T cell receptor beta chain was sequenced for a study of cytomegalovirus exposure and HLA in healthy donors. V gave up 11 bases and J gave up 1 base, with 8 bases separating them. CDR1 and CDR2 from the germline V gene are MDHEN and SYDVKM. The CDR3 runs 11 residues. With 60 Vbeta and 13 Jbeta primers, the PCR was carried out. The protocol was immunoSEQ multiplex PCR, while the TCRdb copy is restricted to in-frame clones and leaves out a portion. Here the sample spans 90,000 to 100,000 clones, 70% to 80% being singletons. Study-wide results and caveats: According to the study, 160 or so TCR beta chains were cytomegalovirus-associated. Several of the most significant clusters were apparently associated with common viral pathogens in a later analysis. A later analysis linked 15,000 to 20,000 TCR beta sequences to HLA alleles at 0.05 false discovery rate. Most CMV-associated TCR beta chains appeared HLA-restricted in a later analysis.

This clone occurred a few times. Its cognate antigen is unknown. The sequenced sample was PBMCs. The TCR was taken from a female donor in good health and CMV-seronegative. The genes are TRBV28 and TRBJ1-2; D remains ambiguous. CDR3 nucleotide sequence: TGTGCCGTCCCCCTTAACTATGGCTACACCTTC. It codes for CAVPLNYGYTF.